In this sample, the clone carrying this T cell receptor (beta chain) turned up a few times. These data originate in a study of shared clonotypes between healthy human individuals. CDR1 and CDR2 from the germline V gene are MNHEY and SMNVEV (reference sequence). The CDR3 contains 13 residues. Trimming left V 4 bases short and J 4 bases short, with 8 bases between. Authors' data handling: From ImmunoSEQ came sequences covering only the junction and carrying no quality scores, so filtering differed. Data came from immunoSEQ multiplex PCR; TCRdb stores just in-frame clones and leaves some out. V and J calls plus clone size are reproduced from that table; the DNA served to infer D and trimming. The repertoire holds about 680,000 clones, with 92% as singletons. Selected positively for CCR7 and CD45RO-negative, naive CD8 cells excluded terminally differentiated effector memory CD45RA+ cells.

The chain recombines TRBV27 with TRBJ2-1; no definite D call. The sequence was collected from a man aged 25 to 40 in good health. Sequencing input: naive CD8+ T cells sorted from blood. The CDR3 is CASSSLGYNEQFF. CDR3 DNA: TGTGCCAGCAGTTCCTTAGGGTACAATGAGCAGTTCTTC.